This T cell receptor beta chain was recorded in a study of cytomegalovirus exposure and HLA in healthy donors. Study-wide context: Out of roughly 200 million T cells, an earlier analysis found more than 95 million unique TCR beta sequences in total.

In nominal health when sampled, donors likely had unrecorded immune exposures nonetheless. PCR used 60 Vbeta primers and 13 Jbeta primers. Assay: immunoSEQ multiplex PCR; the TCRdb copy retains only in-frame clones and omits some. The sample holds 95,000 to 110,000 clones, 60% to 75% seen once. Deletions cut 3 bases from V and 0 bases from J, with 6 bases between. From germline, CDR1 is SEHNR and CDR2 FQNEAQ (reference sequence). The CDR3 runs to 13 residues. Comments on this clone: This specimen includes other DNA sequences encoding the same CDR3.

The gene calls are TRBV7-9 and TRBJ2-7; no firm D call. The TCR sequence derives from a man aged 30-40 years in good health and CMV-seronegative. Sequencing was done on a sample of PBMCs. The CDR3 DNA is TGTGCCAGCAGCTTGACAAGCTCCTACGAGCAGTACTTC. Translation: CASSLTSSYEQYF.